There are many counts of the clone carrying this T cell receptor beta chain. This entry is derived from a study of glioma-infiltrating T cells. The germline V and J ends were trimmed by 1 base and 0 bases, with 10 bases remaining between them. Germline loops: CDR1 DFQATT, CDR2 SNEGSKA (reference sequence). There are 15 residues in the CDR3. Using RNA template, CDR3s of TCR alpha and beta were amplified with iRepertoire arm-PCR. For one-step reverse transcription and amplification, about 90-400 ng of tissue mRNA or PBMC total RNA was used. TCRdb ran MiXCR on the multiplex PCR reads and lists one entry per CDR3 protein. The sample holds under 130,000 distinct CDR3 sequences; around 31% are singletons and the top ten take approximately 43%.

This chain joins TRBV20-1 and TRBJ1-5; no firm D call. The sample consisted of glioma tissue, nonneoplastic brain tissue, or PBMCs (not recorded which). The clonotype comes from a human donor with low-grade glioma or glioblastoma, undergoing nonglioma brain surgery, or in good health (not recorded which). The CDR3, as DNA: TGCAGTGCTAGAGCGGGTCCTCATAGCAATCAGCCCCAGCATTTT. This sequence encodes CSARAGPHSNQPQHF.